The rows below give T cell receptor beta chains drawn from one sample of a study of T cells in localized non-small cell lung cancer. TCRdb keeps only in-frame clones here, not all; method: immunoSEQ multiplex PCR. The data contain over 30,000 clones, 85% to 90% of them singletons. The material was peripheral blood, obtained before any cancer treatment. Source of these receptors: a male donor aged 60 or over with stage III lung adenocarcinoma. Each CDR3 is given with its conserved first and last residue. The D gene is left open where the match is weak. Only some rows state a clone size, as once, few, many or a class for expanded clones.

clone_size	v_call	j_call	d_call	cdr3_aa	cdr3_nt
few	TRBV10-2	TRBJ1-5	.	CASSATGQGNQPQHF	TGCGCCAGCAGTGCAACAGGGCAGGGCAATCAGCCCCAGCATTTT
.	TRBV2	TRBJ2-1	TRBD1	CASRGQNEPPNEQFF	TGTGCCAGCAGGGGACAGAACGAACCCCCCAATGAGCAGTTCTTC
.	TRBV2	TRBJ2-2	TRBD2	CASRAHPLAGGGELFF	TGTGCCAGCAGAGCCCACCCCCTAGCGGGTGGGGGGGAGCTGTTTTTT
medium-sized	TRBV2	TRBJ1-1	.	CASSETATEAFF	TGTGCCAGCAGTGAAACGGCCACTGAAGCTTTCTTT
few	TRBV6-6	TRBJ1-2	.	CASTSGAGALDGYTF	TGTGCCAGCACGTCGGGCGCCGGGGCTTTGGATGGCTACACCTTC
once	TRBV5-6	TRBJ1-5	.	CASSLGGVRQPQHF	TGTGCCAGCAGCTTAGGTGGGGTACGACAGCCCCAGCATTTT
.	TRBV5-6	TRBJ2-2	TRBD2	CASSLGRLAGNTGELFF	TGTGCCAGCAGCTTGGGACGACTAGCGGGGAACACCGGGGAGCTGTTTTTT
.	TRBV28	TRBJ2-7	TRBD2	CASRDGRRSYEQYF	TGTGCCAGCAGGGACGGGAGGCGGTCCTACGAGCAGTACTTC
.	TRBV10-3	TRBJ2-7	TRBD1	CAISPQGETYEQYF	TGTGCCATCAGTCCCCAGGGGGAGACCTACGAGCAGTACTTC
.	TRBV7-2	TRBJ2-5	TRBD1	CASSLGGQGRETQYF	TGTGCCAGCAGCTTAGGAGGACAGGGAAGAGAGACCCAGTACTTC
.	TRBV19	TRBJ1-5	.	CASSGSAVGQPQHF	TGTGCCAGTAGTGGATCCGCTGTGGGCCAGCCCCAGCATTTT
.	TRBV19	TRBJ2-1	.	CASSIDRAGGGNEQFF	TGTGCCAGTAGTATAGATCGGGCTGGGGGTGGGAATGAGCAGTTCTTC
few	TRBV7-9	TRBJ2-3	.	CASSLVHGEPSTDTQYF	TGTGCCAGCAGCTTAGTGCACGGGGAACCTAGCACAGATACGCAGTATTTT
.	TRBV6-1	TRBJ2-5	TRBD2	CASFRTSGETQYF	TGTGCCAGCTTCCGGACTAGCGGGGAGACCCAGTACTTC
once	TRBV6-5	TRBJ1-2	TRBD1	CASTLGQGVLYGYTF	TGTGCCAGCACCCTGGGACAGGGGGTTCTCTATGGCTACACCTTC
.	TRBV2	TRBJ1-1	.	CASVRDRGMNTEAFF	TGTGCCAGCGTTAGAGATAGGGGCATGAACACTGAAGCTTTCTTT
once	TRBV5-4	TRBJ2-1	TRBD2	CASSGGAREEWNEQFF	TGTGCCAGCAGCGGGGGGGCGCGGGAGGAATGGAATGAGCAGTTCTTC
.	TRBV9	TRBJ1-6	.	CASSVSSQLNSPLHF	TGTGCCAGCAGCGTAAGCTCACAGCTCAATTCACCCCTCCACTTT
.	TRBV18	TRBJ2-7	.	CASSPSTGAYEQYF	TGTGCCAGCTCACCTTCGACTGGGGCCTACGAGCAGTACTTC
once	TRBV5-5	TRBJ2-5	TRBD1	CASSLTGAVGETQYF	TGTGCCAGCAGCTTGACAGGGGCGGTCGGAGAGACCCAGTACTTC
.	TRBV11-2	TRBJ2-7	TRBD2	CASSASGRRYEQYF	TGTGCCAGCAGCGCTAGCGGGAGGAGGTACGAGCAGTACTTC
.	TRBV6-6	TRBJ1-1	.	CASSYPLGGGNTEAFF	TGTGCCAGCAGTTACCCCCTCGGGGGGGGAAACACTGAAGCTTTCTTT
once	TRBV7-7	TRBJ2-6	.	CATSRGIAGANVLTF	TGTGCCACCTCGAGGGGGATCGCCGGGGCCAACGTCCTGACTTTC
.	TRBV7-9	TRBJ2-7	TRBD1	CASRTAGQELLNSYEQYF	TGTGCCAGCAGAACCGCGGGACAGGAGCTTCTAAACTCCTACGAGCAGTACTTC
once	TRBV4-1	TRBJ1-3	.	CASKNPSGNTIYF	TGCGCCAGCAAGAACCCCTCTGGAAACACCATATATTTT
.	TRBV7-8	TRBJ2-5	.	CASSLTGLQETQYF	TGTGCCAGCAGCTTAACAGGACTGCAAGAGACCCAGTACTTC
.	TRBV2	TRBJ1-1	.	CASSVGRGGAFF	TGTGCCAGCAGTGTGGGACGTGGTGGAGCTTTCTTT
few	TRBV19	TRBJ1-5	TRBD1	CASSRDRVRQPQHF	TGTGCCAGTAGTAGAGACAGGGTACGACAGCCCCAGCATTTT